The 25 T cell receptor beta chains below come from one sample, sequenced in a study of T cells in Graves' hyperthyroidism and ophthalmopathy. RNA transcripts served as the template for amplifying TCR beta CDR3 regions. HTBI primers were employed in a first-round RT-PCR of the TCR CDR3. MiXCR, run by TCRdb on the multiplex PCR reads, gives a single entry per CDR3 protein. This table has approximately 600,000 distinct CDR3 sequences, roughly 13% appearing once. Source material: blood. These receptors were obtained from a woman younger than 45 with Graves' hyperthyroidism that later progressed to Graves' ophthalmopathy.

This chain joins TRBV7-9 and TRBJ2-7, with 9 bases matching TRBD1. Trimming removed 2 bases from V and 2 bases from J; junction bases left unmatched: 13. The CDR3 length is 18 residues. From germline, CDR1 is SEHNR and CDR2 FQNEAQ (reference sequence). The DNA of the CDR3 is TGTGCCAGCAGCTTAACCCTGGTCCCGGGACAGGGCACCTACGAGCAGTACTTC. It is translated as CASSLTLVPGQGTYEQYF.

The sample holds many counts of this clonotype. V is TRBV10-3 and J is TRBJ1-3; the match to TRBD1 covers 7 bases. The germline V gene has CDR1 ENHRY and CDR2 SYGVKD. J was trimmed by 2 bases and V by 9 bases; bases with no gene match: 7. This CDR3 spans 14 amino acids. CDR3 DNA sequence: TGTGCCATGAGAACGACAGGGACTGGAAACACCATATATTTT. Translating it yields CAMRTTGTGNTIYF.

This clonotype was seen repeatedly, ten times or more. The gene calls are TRBV12-3 or TRBV12-4 and TRBJ2-7, with 8 bases fitting TRBD1. CDR3 length equals 20 residues. J gave up 2 bases and V 2 bases, and 20 bases lay outside the gene matches. DNA for the CDR3: TGTGCCAGCAGTTTAAGAGTAATGGCAACTACCGGACAGGGAACCTACGAGCAGTACTTC. Translated: CASSLRVMATTGQGTYEQYF.

This clonotype was seen at least ten times. The rearrangement uses TRBV2 and TRBJ1-1; D may be TRBD1 (5 bases). Germline V CDR1 and CDR2: SNHLY, FYNNEI. There are 12 residues in the CDR3. With 11 bases removed from V and 7 bases from J, the gap between germline ends came to 17 bases. CDR3 protein: CAGGAGSYEAFF. The DNA for the CDR3 is TGTGCCGGCGGGGCGGGCAGCTATGAAGCTTTCTTT.

This clonotype was observed at least ten times. The V gene is TRBV27, the J gene TRBJ1-3, with a tentative D call TRBD1 (6 bases). The germline V gene encodes CDR1 MNHEY and CDR2 SMNVEV (reference sequence). Trimming took off 6 bases at V and 3 bases at J, with 12 bases between the two ends. The CDR3 spans 14 residues. The CDR3 spells CASSRGPYGNTIYF. CDR3 sequence (DNA): TGTGCCAGCAGCAGGGGACCGTATGGAAACACCATATATTTT.

This clonotype has a count of ten or more. CDR3 nucleotide sequence: TGTGCCAGCAGTCTTAGTACCGGGACAGGGGCTTTCTTT. It is translated as CASSLSTGTGAFF. This rearrangement joins TRBV6-1 to TRBJ1-1; 9 nucleotides agree with TRBD1. CDR3 length equals 13 residues. From germline, CDR1 is MNHNS and CDR2 SASEGT. The V and J ends lost 5 bases and 11 bases, in that order; junction bases with no gene match: 9.

This clonotype was detected ten times or more. The V gene is TRBV7-2, the J gene TRBJ1-4, with D tentatively TRBD1 (6 bases). There are 14 residues in the CDR3. Trimming took 5 bases from V and 2 from J, leaving 9 bases between them. The germline V gene encodes CDR1 SGHTA and CDR2 FQGNSA. The CDR3 protein is CASSNQGTNEKLFF. Written as DNA, the CDR3 is TGTGCCAGCAGCAACCAGGGGACTAATGAAAAACTGTTTTTT. Full variable domain (remainder filled in from reference TRBV7-2 and TRBJ1-4): GAGVSQSPSNKVTEKGKDVELRCDPISGHTALYWYRQSLGQGLEFLIYFQGNSAPDKSGLPSDRFSAERTGGSVSTLTIQRTQQEDSAVYLCASSNQGTNEKLFFGSGTQLSVL.

Many counts were recorded for this clonotype. The chain combines TRBV6-1 with TRBJ2-2; 7 nucleotides agree with TRBD2. V shed 5 bases and J 3 bases; nucleotides not matched to a gene: 6. Germline V gene lookup returns CDR1 MNHNS and CDR2 SASEGT. The CDR3 spans 15 residues. This CDR3 reads CASSQTSPDTGELFF. CDR3 DNA: TGTGCCAGCAGTCAGACTAGCCCTGACACCGGGGAGCTGTTTTTT.

This clonotype has more than one count but fewer than ten. This chain joins TRBV6-1 and TRBJ1-5, with unresolved D. Trimming removed 6 bases at V and 6 bases at J, with 15 bases between. From germline, CDR1 is MNHNS and CDR2 SASEGT. This CDR3 contains 14 residues. The CDR3 coding sequence is TGTGCCAGCAGCCCTAACACTTCCACTCAGCCCCAGCATTTT. Its translation: CASSPNTSTQPQHF.

This clonotype showed up many times. The J gene is TRBJ1-4, the V gene TRBV12-3 or TRBV12-4; the D is unclear. V lost 8 bases, J lost 6 bases, and 13 bases lay in between. This CDR3 has 13 residues. The CDR3 nucleotides are TGTGCCAGCCAGACTCTTGGAGATGAAAAACTGTTTTTT. Translated, it gives CASQTLGDEKLFF.

This clonotype was counted between two and nine times. The rearrangement uses TRBV4-3 and TRBJ2-7; no definite D call. Trimming left V 1 base short and J 3 bases short, with 13 bases between. CDR3 size: 15 residues. Germline loops: CDR1 LGHNA, CDR2 YSLEER. CDR3 residues: CASSQGNIAFYEQYF. CDR3 DNA sequence: TGCGCCAGCAGCCAAGGCAACATTGCTTTCTACGAGCAGTACTTC.

In this sample, this clonotype turned up once. This sequence joins TRBV7-9 and TRBJ2-5; TRBD1 agrees at 7 bases. Germline V gene data show CDR1 as SEHNR and CDR2 as FQNEAQ (reference sequence). V trimming: 6 bases; J trimming: 4 bases; junction bases outside the gene matches: 8. This CDR3 has 14 residues. The CDR3 reads CASRDRVGGETQYF. CDR3 nucleotide sequence: TGTGCCAGCAGAGACAGGGTCGGTGGAGAGACCCAGTACTTC. Complete variable domain (other parts from reference TRBV7-9 and TRBJ2-5): DTGVSQNPRHKITKRGQNVTFRCDPISEHNRLYWYRQTLGQGPEFLTYFQNEAQLEKSRLLSDRFSAERPKGSFSTLEIQRTEQGDSAMYLCASRDRVGGETQYFGPGTRLLVL.

At least ten counts were recorded for this clonotype. The chain uses TRBV6-1 and TRBJ2-1; the match to TRBD2 covers 12 bases. CDR3 size: 15 residues. Unmatched junction bases numbered 5, after V lost 7 bases and J lost 4 bases. The germline V gene encodes CDR1 MNHNS and CDR2 SASEGT. The CDR3 spells CASTGTSGRYNEQFF. The DNA for the CDR3 is TGTGCCAGCACCGGGACTAGCGGGCGGTACAATGAGCAGTTCTTC.

The chain combines TRBV14 with TRBJ2-7, with 7 bases identical to TRBD1. This CDR3 has 14 amino acids. After removal of 4 bases from V and 5 bases from J, the junction contained 8 bases not matched to a gene. From germline, CDR1 is SGHDN and CDR2 FVKESK. CDR3 coding DNA: TGTGCCAGCAGCCGCCTAGGGGGCCAGGACGAGCAGTACTTC. Its protein is CASSRLGGQDEQYF.

This clonotype appeared many times. This chain connects TRBV20-1 to TRBJ1-1; D possibly corresponds to TRBD1 (5 bases). The CDR3 sequence is 14 residues long. CDR1 is DFQATT, CDR2 SNEGSKA, per germline (reference sequence). V gave up 1 base and J gave up 5 bases, with 14 bases separating them. CDR3 DNA sequence: TGCAGTGCTAGAGTAGGTGCGGGGGATACTGAAGCTTTCTTT. This translates into CSARVGAGDTEAFF.

The table lists this clonotype with many counts. This CDR3 is CSATSGRAFGTDTQYF. As DNA, the CDR3 is TGCAGTGCTACTAGCGGGAGGGCCTTTGGCACAGATACGCAGTATTTT. The V gene is TRBV20-1, the J gene TRBJ2-3, with TRBD2 identical over 12 bases. V shed 4 bases, J shed 1 base, and the junction held 6 bases outside the gene matches. The CDR3 is 16 amino acids. Germline CDR1 reads DFQATT; CDR2 reads SNEGSKA (reference sequence).

V gene TRBV10-3 combines with J gene TRBJ2-1; TRBD2 matches at 14 bases. The CDR3 runs to 17 residues. The junction had 11 bases not matched to a gene; V was cut back by 5 bases and J by 8 bases. From germline, CDR1 is ENHRY and CDR2 SYGVKD. The CDR3 reads CAISSYSGTSGSDEQFF. CDR3 in DNA: TGTGCCATCAGTAGCTATTCCGGGACTAGCGGGAGCGATGAGCAGTTCTTC.

This clonotype has ten or more counts. This chain connects TRBV3-1 to TRBJ1-1; D unclear. Germline CDR1 LGHDT, CDR2 YNNKEL (reference sequence). The germline V and J ends were trimmed by 0 bases and 8 bases, with 7 bases remaining between them. This CDR3 region has 12 residues. CDR3 protein: CASSQDGREAFF. The DNA of the CDR3 is TGTGCCAGCAGCCAAGATGGCAGGGAAGCTTTCTTT.

The sample holds many counts of this clonotype. The chain combines TRBV5-8 with TRBJ2-3, with 12 bases aligning to TRBD2. J lost 1 base, V lost 1 base, and 7 bases had no gene match. CDR3 length: 18 residues. CDR1 and CDR2 (germline): SGHTS, YDEGEE. CDR3 DNA sequence: TGTGCCAGCAGCTTGAGGCTAGCGGGAGGGGAGGGCACAGATACGCAGTATTTT. This gives the protein CASSLRLAGGEGTDTQYF.

The genes are TRBV7-9 and TRBJ1-3; 7 nucleotides agree with TRBD1. After removal of 5 bases from V and 3 bases from J, the junction contained 7 bases not matched to a gene. The length of the CDR3 is 15 residues. Per germline, CDR1 SEHNR and CDR2 FQNEAQ (reference sequence). The CDR3: CASSRTQGIGNTIYF. CDR3 DNA sequence: TGTGCCAGCAGCCGTACACAGGGGATTGGAAACACCATATATTTT.

This clonotype is termed medium-sized. The rearrangement uses TRBV30 and TRBJ1-2, with D maybe TRBD1 (5 bases). The CDR3 covers 15 residues. V shed 7 bases and J shed 3 bases, with 21 bases lying between them. CDR1 and CDR2 (germline): GTSNPN, SVGIG (reference sequence). CDR3 DNA sequence: TGTGCCTTTACTTGGGCAGGGCTGACCCACTATGGCTACACCTTC. Amino acids: CAFTWAGLTHYGYTF.

The J gene is TRBJ2-1, the V gene TRBV7-8; 10 nucleotides line up with TRBD2. The V and J ends lost 6 bases and 6 bases, in that order; junction bases with no gene match: 8. CDR1 is SGHVS, CDR2 FQNEAQ, per germline. The CDR3 totals 15 residues. CDR3 coding DNA: TGTGCCAGCAGACACACAGCGGGAGGGCTCAATGAGCAGTTCTTC. Translating it yields CASRHTAGGLNEQFF.

This chain links TRBV11-2 with TRBJ1-2; 8 nucleotides line up with TRBD1. The CDR3 length is 14 residues. Germline assignment: CDR1 SGHAT and CDR2 FQNNGV. Trimming took 2 bases from V and 7 from J; bases not matched to a gene: 6. CDR3 bases: TGTGCCAGCAGCTTACCCGGACAGGGAGCTGGCTACACCTTC. Amino acids: CASSLPGQGAGYTF.

Note on this clonotype: This may come from a read error, since a much larger clone is one base off. V usage is TRBV20-1 and J usage is TRBJ1-2; D is ambiguous. The CDR3 is 10 amino acids. The germline V and J ends were trimmed by 3 bases and 9 bases, with 8 bases remaining between them. Germline V CDR1 and CDR2: DFQATT, SNEGSKA (reference sequence). The CDR3 DNA sequence: TGCAGTGCTAGGGGATATAGCTACACCTTC. Translating gives CSARGYSYTF.

This clonotype was recorded many times. V and J are TRBV30 and TRBJ1-6; 9 nucleotides align to TRBD1. Germline CDR1 GTSNPN, CDR2 SVGIG (reference sequence). Trimming at V came to 2 bases and at J to 7 bases, leaving 3 bases not matched to a gene. CDR3 size: 14 residues. The CDR3 spells CAWSSGQGNSPLHF. CDR3 coding DNA: TGTGCCTGGAGTTCCGGACAGGGGAATTCACCCCTCCACTTT.